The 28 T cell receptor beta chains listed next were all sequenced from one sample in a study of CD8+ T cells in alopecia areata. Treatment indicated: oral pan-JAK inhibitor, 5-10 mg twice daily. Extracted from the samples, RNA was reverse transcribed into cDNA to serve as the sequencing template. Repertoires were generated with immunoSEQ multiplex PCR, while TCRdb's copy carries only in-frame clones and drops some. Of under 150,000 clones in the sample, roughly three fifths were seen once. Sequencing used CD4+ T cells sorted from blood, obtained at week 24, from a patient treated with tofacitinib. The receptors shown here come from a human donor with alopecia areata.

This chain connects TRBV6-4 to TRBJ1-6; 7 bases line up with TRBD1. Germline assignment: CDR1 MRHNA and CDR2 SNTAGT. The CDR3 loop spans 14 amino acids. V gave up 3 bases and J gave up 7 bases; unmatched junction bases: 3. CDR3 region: CASSEGQPNSPLHF. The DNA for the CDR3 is TGTGCCAGCAGTGAGGGACAGCCAAATTCACCCCTCCACTTT.

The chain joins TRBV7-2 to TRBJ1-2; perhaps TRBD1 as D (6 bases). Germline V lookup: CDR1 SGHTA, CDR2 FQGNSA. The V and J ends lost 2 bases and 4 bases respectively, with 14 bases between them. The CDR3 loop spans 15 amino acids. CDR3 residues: CASSLFGDTSYGYTF. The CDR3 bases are TGTGCCAGCAGCTTATTTGGGGACACCTCCTATGGCTACACCTTC.

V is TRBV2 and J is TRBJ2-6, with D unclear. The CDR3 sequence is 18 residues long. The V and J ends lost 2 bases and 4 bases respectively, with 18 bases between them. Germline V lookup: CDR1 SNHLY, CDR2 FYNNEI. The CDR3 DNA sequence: TGTGCCAGCAGTGAAACACCTAAACCCGTTGGGGGGGCCAACGTCCTGACTTTC. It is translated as CASSETPKPVGGANVLTF.

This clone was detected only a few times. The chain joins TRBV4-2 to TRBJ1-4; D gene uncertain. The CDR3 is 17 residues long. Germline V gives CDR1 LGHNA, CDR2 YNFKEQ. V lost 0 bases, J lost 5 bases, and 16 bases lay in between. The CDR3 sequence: CASSQDIRQRHNEKLFF. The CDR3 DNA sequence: TGTGCCAGCAGCCAAGATATACGGCAGAGACACAATGAAAAACTGTTTTTT.

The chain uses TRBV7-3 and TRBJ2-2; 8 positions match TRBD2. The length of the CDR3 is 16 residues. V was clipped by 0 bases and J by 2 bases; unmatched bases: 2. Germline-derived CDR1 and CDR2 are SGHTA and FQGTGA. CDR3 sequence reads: CASSLTAGANTGELFF. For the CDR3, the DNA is TGTGCCAGCAGCTTAACAGCGGGGGCTAACACCGGGGAGCTGTTTTTT.

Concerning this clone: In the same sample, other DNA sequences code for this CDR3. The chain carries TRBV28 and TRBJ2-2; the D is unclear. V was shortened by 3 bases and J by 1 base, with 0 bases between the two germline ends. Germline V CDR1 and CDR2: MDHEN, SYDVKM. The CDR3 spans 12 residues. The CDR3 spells CASSLNTGELFF. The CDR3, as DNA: TGTGCCAGCAGTTTGAACACCGGGGAGCTGTTTTTT.

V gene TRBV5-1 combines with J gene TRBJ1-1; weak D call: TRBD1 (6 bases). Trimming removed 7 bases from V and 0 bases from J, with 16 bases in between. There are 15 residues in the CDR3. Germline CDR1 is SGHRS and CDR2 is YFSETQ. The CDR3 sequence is CASRSRGGVNTEAFF. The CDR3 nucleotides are TGCGCCAGCCGCTCCCGTGGGGGCGTGAACACTGAAGCTTTCTTT.

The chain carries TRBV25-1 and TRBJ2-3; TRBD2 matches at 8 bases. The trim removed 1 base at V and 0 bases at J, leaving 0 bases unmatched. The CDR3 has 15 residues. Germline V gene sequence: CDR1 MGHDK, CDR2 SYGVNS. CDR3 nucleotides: TGTGCCAGCAGTGAATTAGCGGGGAGCACAGATACGCAGTATTTT. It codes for CASSELAGSTDTQYF.

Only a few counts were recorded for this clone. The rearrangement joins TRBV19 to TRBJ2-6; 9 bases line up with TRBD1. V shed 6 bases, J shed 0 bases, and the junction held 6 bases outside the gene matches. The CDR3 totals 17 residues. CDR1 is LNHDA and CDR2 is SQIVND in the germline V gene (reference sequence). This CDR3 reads CASRSGTGTSGANVLTF. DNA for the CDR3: TGTGCCAGTAGATCCGGGACAGGGACCTCTGGGGCCAACGTCCTGACTTTC.

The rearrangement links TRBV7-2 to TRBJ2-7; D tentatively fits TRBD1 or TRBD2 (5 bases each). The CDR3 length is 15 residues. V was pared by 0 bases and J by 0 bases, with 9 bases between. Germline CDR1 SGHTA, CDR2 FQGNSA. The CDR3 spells CASSLAPGSSYEQYF. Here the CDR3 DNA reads TGTGCCAGCAGCTTAGCGCCAGGGAGCTCCTACGAGCAGTACTTC.

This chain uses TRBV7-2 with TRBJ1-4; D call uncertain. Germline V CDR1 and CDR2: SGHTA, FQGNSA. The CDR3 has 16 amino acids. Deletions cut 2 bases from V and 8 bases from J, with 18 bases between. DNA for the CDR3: TGTGCCAGCAGCTTATCCCCTTCGATCAGACGGGAAAAACTGTTTTTT. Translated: CASSLSPSIRREKLFF.

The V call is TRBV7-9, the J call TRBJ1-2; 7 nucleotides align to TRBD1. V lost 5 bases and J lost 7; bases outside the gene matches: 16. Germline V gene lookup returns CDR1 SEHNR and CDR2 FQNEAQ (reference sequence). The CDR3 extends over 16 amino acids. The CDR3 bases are TGTGCCAGCAGCCATCCTGCGACAGGGTCGGGGTCTGGCTACACCTTC. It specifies CASSHPATGSGSGYTF.

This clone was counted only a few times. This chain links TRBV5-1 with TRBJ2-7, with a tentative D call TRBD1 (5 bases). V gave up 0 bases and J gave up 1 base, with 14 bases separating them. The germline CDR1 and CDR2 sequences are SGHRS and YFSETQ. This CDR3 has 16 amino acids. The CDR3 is CASSLDPAGSSYEQYF. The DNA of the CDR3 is TGCGCCAGCAGCTTGGATCCCGCAGGGTCTTCCTACGAGCAGTACTTC.

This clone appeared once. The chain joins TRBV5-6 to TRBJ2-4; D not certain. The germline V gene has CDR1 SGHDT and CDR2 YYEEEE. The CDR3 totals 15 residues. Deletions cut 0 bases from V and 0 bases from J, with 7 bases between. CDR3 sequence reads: CASSLGRGAKNIQYF. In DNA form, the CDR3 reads TGTGCCAGCAGCTTGGGCCGCGGAGCCAAAAACATTCAGTACTTC. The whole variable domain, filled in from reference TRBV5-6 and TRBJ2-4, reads DAGVTQSPTHLIKTRGQQVTLRCSPKSGHDTVSWYQQALGQGPQFIFQYYEEEERQRGNFPDRFSGHQFPNYSSELNVNALLLGDSALYLCASSLGRGAKNIQYFGAGTRLSVL.

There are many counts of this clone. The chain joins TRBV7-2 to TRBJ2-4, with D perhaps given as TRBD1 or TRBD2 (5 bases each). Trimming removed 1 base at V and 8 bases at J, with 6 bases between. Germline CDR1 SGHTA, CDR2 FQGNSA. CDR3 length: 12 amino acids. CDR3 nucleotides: TGTGCCAGCAGCTTAGTGGGGGACATTCAGTACTTC. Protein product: CASSLVGDIQYF.

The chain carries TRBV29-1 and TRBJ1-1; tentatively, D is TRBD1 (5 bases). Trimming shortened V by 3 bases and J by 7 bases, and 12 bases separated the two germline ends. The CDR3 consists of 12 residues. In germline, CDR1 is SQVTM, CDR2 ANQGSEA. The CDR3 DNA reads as TGCAGCGTTGATAAAGGGACGGATGAAGCTTTCTTT. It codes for CSVDKGTDEAFF. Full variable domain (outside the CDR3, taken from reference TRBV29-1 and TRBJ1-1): SAVISQKPSRDICQRGTSLTIQCQVDSQVTMMFWYRQQPGQSLTLIATANQGSEATYESGFVIDKFPISRPNLTFSTLTVSNMSPEDSSIYLCSVDKGTDEAFFGQGTRLTVV.

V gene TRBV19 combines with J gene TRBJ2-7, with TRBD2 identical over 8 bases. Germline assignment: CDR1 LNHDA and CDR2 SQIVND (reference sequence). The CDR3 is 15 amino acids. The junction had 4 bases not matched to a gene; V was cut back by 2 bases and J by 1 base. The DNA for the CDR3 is TGTGCCAGTAGTATACGGGAGGGCGCATCCTACGAGCAGTACTTC. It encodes CASSIREGASYEQYF. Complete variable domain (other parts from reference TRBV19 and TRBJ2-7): DGGITQSPKYLFRKEGQNVTLSCEQNLNHDAMYWYRQDPGQGLRLIYYSQIVNDFQKGDIAEGYSVSREKKESFPLTVTSAQKNPTAFYLCASSIREGASYEQYFGPGTRLTVT.

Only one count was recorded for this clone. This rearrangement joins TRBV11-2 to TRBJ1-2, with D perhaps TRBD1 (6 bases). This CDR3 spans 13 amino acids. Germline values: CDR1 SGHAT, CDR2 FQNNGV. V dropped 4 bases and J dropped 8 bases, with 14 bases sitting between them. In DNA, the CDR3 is TGTGCCAGCAGCTCTGAAGGGACACTCGGCTACACCTTC. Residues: CASSSEGTLGYTF.

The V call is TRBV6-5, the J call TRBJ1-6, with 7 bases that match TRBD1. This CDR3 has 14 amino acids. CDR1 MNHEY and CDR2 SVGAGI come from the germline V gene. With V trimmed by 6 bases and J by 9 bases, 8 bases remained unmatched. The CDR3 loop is CASRPTGAGSPLHF. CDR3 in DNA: TGTGCCAGCAGACCTACAGGGGCGGGTTCACCCCTCCACTTT.

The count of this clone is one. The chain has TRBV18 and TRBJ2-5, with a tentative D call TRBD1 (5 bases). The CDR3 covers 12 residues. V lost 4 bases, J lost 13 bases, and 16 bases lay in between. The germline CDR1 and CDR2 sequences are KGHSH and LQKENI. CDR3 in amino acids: CASSLTQQAVYF. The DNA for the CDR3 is TGTGCCAGCTCACTAACCCAACAGGCCGTGTACTTC.

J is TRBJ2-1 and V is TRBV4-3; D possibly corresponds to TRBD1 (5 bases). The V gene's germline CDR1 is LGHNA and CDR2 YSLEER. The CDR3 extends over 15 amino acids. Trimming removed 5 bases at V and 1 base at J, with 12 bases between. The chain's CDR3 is CASSSSRGSYNEQFF. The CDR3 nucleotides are TGCGCCAGCAGCTCCTCAAGGGGATCCTACAATGAGCAGTTCTTC.

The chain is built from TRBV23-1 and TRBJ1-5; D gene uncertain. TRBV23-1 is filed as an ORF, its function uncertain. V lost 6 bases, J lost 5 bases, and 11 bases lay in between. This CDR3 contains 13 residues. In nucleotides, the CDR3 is TGCGCCAGCAGCCCCGACTGGGATCAGCCCCAGCATTTT. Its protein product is CASSPDWDQPQHF.

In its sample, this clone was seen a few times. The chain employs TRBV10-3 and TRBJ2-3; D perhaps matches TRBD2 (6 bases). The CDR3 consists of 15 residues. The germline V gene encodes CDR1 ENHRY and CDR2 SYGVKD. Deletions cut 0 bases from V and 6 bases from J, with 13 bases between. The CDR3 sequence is CAISESNGGLDTQYF. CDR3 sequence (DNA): TGTGCCATCAGTGAGTCGAACGGGGGTCTGGATACGCAGTATTTT.

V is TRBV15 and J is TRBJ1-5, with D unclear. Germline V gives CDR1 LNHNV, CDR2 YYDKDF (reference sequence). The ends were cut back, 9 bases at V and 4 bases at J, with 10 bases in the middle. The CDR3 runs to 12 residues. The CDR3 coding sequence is TGTGCCACTAGAAGGAGTAATCAGCCCCAGCATTTT. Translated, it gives CATRRSNQPQHF.

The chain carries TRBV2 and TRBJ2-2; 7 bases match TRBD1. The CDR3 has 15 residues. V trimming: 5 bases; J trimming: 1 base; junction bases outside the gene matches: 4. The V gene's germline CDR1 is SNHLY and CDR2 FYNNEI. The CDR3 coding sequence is TGTGCCAGCAGTCTACAGGGGTTGAACACCGGGGAGCTGTTTTTT. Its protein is CASSLQGLNTGELFF. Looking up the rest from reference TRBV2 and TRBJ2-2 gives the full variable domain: EPEVTQTPSHQVTQMGQEVILRCVPISNHLYFYWYRQILGQKVEFLVSFYNNEISEKSEIFDDQFSVERPDGSNFTLKIRSTKLEDSAMYFCASSLQGLNTGELFFGEGSRLTVL.

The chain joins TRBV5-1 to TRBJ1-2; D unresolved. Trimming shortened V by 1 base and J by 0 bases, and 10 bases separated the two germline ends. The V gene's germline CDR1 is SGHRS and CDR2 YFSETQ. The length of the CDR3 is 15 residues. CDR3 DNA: TGCGCCAGCAGCTTGTCGGTCGGTGCTAACTATGGCTACACCTTC. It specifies CASSLSVGANYGYTF.

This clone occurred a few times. CDR3 coding DNA: TGTGCCAGCAGCTTGAGTTTCTCTGGAAACACCATATATTTT. Its protein product is CASSLSFSGNTIYF. The chain uses TRBV7-6 and TRBJ1-3; no clear D. The CDR3 is 14 residues long. The V gene's germline CDR1 is SGHVS and CDR2 FNYEAQ. With 3 bases removed from V and 0 bases from J, the gap between germline ends came to 6 bases. The whole variable domain, filled in from reference TRBV7-6 and TRBJ1-3, reads GAGVSQSPRYKVTKRGQDVALRCDPISGHVSLYWYRQALGQGPEFLTYFNYEAQQDKSGLPNDRFSAERPEGSISTLTIQRTEQRDSAMYRCASSLSFSGNTIYFGEGSWLTVV.

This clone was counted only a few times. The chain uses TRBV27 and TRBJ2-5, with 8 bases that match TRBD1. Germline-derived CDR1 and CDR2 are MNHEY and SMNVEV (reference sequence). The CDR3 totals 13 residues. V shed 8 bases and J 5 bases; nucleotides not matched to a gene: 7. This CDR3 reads CASGFRGLETQYF. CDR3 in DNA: TGTGCCAGCGGGTTCAGGGGGCTGGAGACCCAGTACTTC.